A selection of T cell receptor beta chains follows, all from one sample in a study of T cells in Graves' hyperthyroidism and ophthalmopathy. TCRdb independently ran MiXCR on the multiplex PCR reads; one entry per CDR3 protein. The profile shows under 800,000 distinct CDR3 sequences, 14% of them singletons. The sample taken for sequencing was blood. Source of these receptors: a woman aged 18-30 years with Graves' hyperthyroidism. Both conserved end residues are part of each CDR3. The D gene is left open where the match is weak. For some rows the clone size is stated as once, few or many, or as a class when expanded; others skip it.

>NA|few|15|TRBJ1-6|TRBV9
CASSELLGVGSPLHF
TGTGCCAGCAGCGAACTCTTAGGGGTTGGGTCACCCCTCCACTTT
>NA|many|17|TRBJ2-3|TRBV3-1
CASSQWTGRASADTQYF
TGTGCCAGCAGCCAATGGACCGGGCGGGCTAGTGCAGATACGCAGTATTTT
>NA|many|15|TRBJ1-5|TRBV13
CASSSSRQPHNPQHF
TGTGCCAGCAGCTCATCCCGACAGCCCCATAACCCCCAGCATTTT
>TRBD1|many|13|TRBJ2-5|TRBV20-1
CSAVRRDRRFQYF
TGCAGTGCCGTGAGGAGGGACAGGAGATTTCAGTACTTC
>NA|few|12|TRBJ2-7|TRBV7-9
CASSLGKNEQYF
TGTGCCAGCAGCTTAGGGAAGAACGAGCAGTACTTC
>TRBD1|NA|16|TRBJ2-7|TRBV27
CASSLNTGTGTYEQYF
TGTGCCAGCAGTTTAAACACCGGGACAGGAACCTACGAGCAGTACTTC
>TRBD2|NA|16|TRBJ2-1|TRBV9
CASSVVLAGSYNEQFF
TGTGCCAGCAGCGTAGTTTTAGCGGGTTCCTACAATGAGCAGTTCTTC
>NA|many|15|TRBJ2-7|TRBV20-1
CSAPQSAGTAYEQYF
TGCAGTGCTCCACAGTCGGCAGGAACTGCCTACGAGCAGTACTTC
>TRBD1|NA|21|TRBJ1-1|TRBV27
CASRRGGDKEAGRQMNTEAFF
TGTGCCAGCAGAAGAGGGGGCGATAAGGAGGCGGGCCGTCAAATGAACACTGAAGCTTTCTTT
>TRBD2|many|15|TRBJ2-1|TRBV5-1
CASSREREGYNEQFF
TGCGCCAGCAGCCGTGAGCGGGAGGGTTACAATGAGCAGTTCTTC
>NA|many|16|TRBJ1-4|TRBV15
CATSRAITSTNEKLFF
TGTGCCACCAGCAGAGCAATCACGTCAACTAATGAAAAACTGTTTTTT
>TRBD1|NA|16|TRBJ1-1|TRBV2
CASRETGVLMNTEAFF
TGTGCCAGCAGAGAGACAGGGGTCCTCATGAACACTGAAGCTTTCTTT
>NA|NA|13|TRBJ1-6|TRBV19
CASSIWGKSPLHF
TGTGCCAGTAGTATCTGGGGGAAATCACCCCTCCACTTT
>TRBD2|NA|16|TRBJ2-3|TRBV3-1
CASSQGSSGSTGTQYF
TGTGCCAGCAGCCAAGGGAGTAGCGGGAGCACAGGTACGCAGTATTTT
>NA|few|13|TRBJ2-2|TRBV6-2/TRBV6-3
CASRGAPAGELFF
TGTGCCAGCAGAGGGGCCCCCGCCGGGGAGCTGTTTTTT
>NA|NA|13|TRBJ1-2|TRBV28
CASSRDRPDGYTF
TGTGCCAGCAGTCGAGATCGGCCCGATGGCTACACCTTC
>NA|once|17|TRBJ2-2|TRBV11-2
CASSLGMTGLNTGELFF
TGTGCCAGCAGCTTAGGGATGACAGGTCTTAACACCGGGGAGCTGTTTTTT
>NA|NA|16|TRBJ2-7|TRBV4-2
CASSQGSGWTDYEQYF
TGTGCCAGCAGCCAAGGAAGCGGTTGGACAGACTACGAGCAGTACTTC
>NA|NA|13|TRBJ1-5|TRBV20-1
CSAVDNGAQPQHF
TGCAGTGCTGTGGACAATGGGGCTCAGCCCCAGCATTTT
>NA|NA|14|TRBJ2-1|TRBV7-2
CASSPPGNHNEQFF
TGTGCCAGCAGCCCCCCCGGGAACCACAATGAGCAGTTCTTC
>TRBD1|many|13|TRBJ2-7|TRBV7-8
CASGVDRGIEQYF
TGTGCCAGCGGCGTGGACAGGGGAATCGAGCAGTACTTC
>TRBD1|NA|13|TRBJ2-5|TRBV24-1
CATSLGTEETQYF
TGTGCCACCTCCTTAGGGACAGAAGAGACCCAGTACTTC
>NA|few|15|TRBJ1-3|TRBV28
CASSDQGYPGNTIYF
TGTGCCAGCAGTGATCAGGGGTACCCTGGAAACACCATATATTTT
>NA|many|16|TRBJ1-5|TRBV4-1
CASSHDAGGTNQPQHF
TGCGCCAGCAGCCACGACGCTGGTGGGACCAATCAGCCCCAGCATTTT
>NA|many|18|TRBJ2-2|TRBV6-1
CASTQGARWLAAPGELFF
TGTGCCAGCACTCAGGGGGCGCGGTGGCTAGCGGCCCCCGGGGAGCTGTTTTTT
>NA|NA|16|TRBJ1-3|TRBV6-9
CASSFELPISGNTIYF
TGTGCCAGCAGTTTTGAACTCCCGATCTCTGGAAACACCATATATTTT
>NA|few|14|TRBJ2-7|TRBV19
CASSTQGKVYEQYF
TGTGCCAGTAGTACGCAGGGGAAAGTCTACGAGCAGTACTTC
>TRBD1|many|13|TRBJ2-7|TRBV3-1
CASSTRDSYEQYF
TGTGCCAGCAGCACCCGGGACAGCTACGAGCAGTACTTC
>TRBD1|NA|20|TRBJ1-1|TRBV12-5
CASGPHSSKDDRGTGTEAFF
TGTGCTAGTGGTCCGCACAGCTCAAAGGACGACAGGGGGACCGGCACTGAAGCTTTCTTT
>NA|NA|13|TRBJ2-5|TRBV29-1
CSVRDTAKETQYF
TGCAGCGTCCGGGACACCGCAAAAGAGACCCAGTACTTC
>TRBD1|many|15|TRBJ2-7|TRBV24-1
CATSDFGSGRGEQYF
TGTGCCACCAGTGATTTTGGGAGCGGCAGGGGGGAGCAGTACTTC
>TRBD2|many|17|TRBJ2-3|TRBV27
CASRVLAGAVGTDTQYF
TGTGCCAGCAGGGTACTAGCGGGAGCGGTTGGGACAGATACGCAGTATTTT
>TRBD2|NA|14|TRBJ2-1|TRBV7-9
CASSLNSGRNEQFF
TGTGCCAGCAGCTTAAATAGCGGGAGGAATGAGCAGTTCTTC
>NA|NA|15|TRBJ1-1|TRBV4-1
CASSVWGGRADEAFF
TGCGCCAGCAGCGTATGGGGGGGCAGGGCCGATGAAGCTTTCTTT
>NA|few|13|TRBJ1-1|TRBV5-6
CASKRAANTEAFF
TGTGCCAGCAAGAGGGCCGCGAACACTGAAGCTTTCTTT
>NA|NA|17|TRBJ2-1|TRBV29-1
CSVEFPAVNLDYNEQFF
TGCAGCGTTGAATTTCCAGCGGTAAACTTAGACTACAATGAGCAGTTCTTC
>TRBD1|NA|16|TRBJ2-3|TRBV10-3
CAISDLGQGAADTQYF
TGTGCCATCAGTGATTTGGGACAGGGGGCTGCAGATACGCAGTATTTT
>NA|NA|13|TRBJ1-5|TRBV6-2/TRBV6-3
CASSLPAKGPQHF
TGTGCCAGCAGCTTGCCAGCCAAGGGGCCCCAGCATTTT
>NA|NA|14|TRBJ1-1|TRBV20-1
CSAPPPGMNTEAFF
TGCAGTGCCCCTCCCCCGGGGATGAACACTGAAGCTTTCTTT
>NA|few|16|TRBJ1-2|TRBV27
CASSPLPGKLGYGYTF
TGTGCCAGCAGTCCCCTCCCGGGAAAGTTGGGTTATGGCTACACCTTC
>NA|few|13|TRBJ2-3|TRBV11-2
CASSLVWTDTQYF
TGTGCCAGCAGCTTAGTATGGACAGATACGCAGTATTTT
>TRBD2|NA|13|TRBJ2-7|TRBV20-1
CSASLAGSREQYF
TGCAGTGCTAGTTTAGCGGGATCGAGGGAGCAGTACTTC
>NA|many|13|TRBJ1-2|TRBV12-3/TRBV12-4
CASSEGGGNGYTF
TGTGCCAGCAGCGAGGGCGGAGGGAATGGCTACACCTTC
>NA|NA|16|TRBJ1-3|TRBV12-3/TRBV12-4
CASTLGRYSSGNTIYF
TGTGCCAGCACCTTAGGGCGGTACAGCTCTGGAAACACCATATATTTT
>NA|many|15|TRBJ2-7|TRBV6-2/TRBV6-3
CASSRSRRVSHEQYF
TGTGCCAGCAGTAGATCAAGGAGGGTGTCCCACGAGCAGTACTTC
>TRBD2|NA|16|TRBJ2-2|TRBV10-2
CASSESGLVITGELFF
TGCGCCAGCAGTGAGTCGGGACTAGTGATAACCGGGGAGCTGTTTTTT
>NA|few|14|TRBJ2-2|TRBV7-2
CASKFDGLAGELFF
TGTGCCAGCAAATTCGATGGTCTGGCCGGGGAGCTGTTTTTT
>NA|many|15|TRBJ1-6|TRBV28
CASLGRQRNNSPLHF
TGTGCCAGTTTAGGACGGCAGCGGAATAATTCACCCCTCCACTTT
>NA|few|14|TRBJ2-3|TRBV6-2/TRBV6-3
CASKPGTSTDTQYF
TGTGCCAGCAAACCCGGGACTAGCACAGATACGCAGTATTTT
>NA|many|15|TRBJ1-1|TRBV11-3
CASSRALRTNTEAFF
TGTGCCAGCAGCCGCGCCTTGCGAACTAACACTGAAGCTTTCTTT
>NA|few|20|TRBJ1-2|TRBV12-3/TRBV12-4
CASSPDSRSHQQSPVYGYTF
TGTGCCAGCAGCCCCGACAGCCGTTCGCACCAACAGAGCCCGGTATATGGCTACACCTTC
>TRBD1|many|16|TRBJ1-1|TRBV7-2
CASSPRNQGGNTEAFF
TGTGCCAGCAGCCCCCGGAATCAGGGGGGGAACACTGAAGCTTTCTTT
>TRBD2|many|19|TRBJ2-5|TRBV6-5
CASSYSIQLRLADPKTQYF
TGTGCCAGCAGTTACTCGATACAATTGAGACTAGCGGACCCCAAGACCCAGTACTTC
>TRBD2|NA|13|TRBJ2-7|TRBV29-1
CSVDGGSSYEQYF
TGCAGCGTTGATGGCGGGAGCAGTTACGAGCAGTACTTC
>NA|NA|14|TRBJ2-3|TRBV6-2/TRBV6-3
CASRLQPGADTQYF
TGTGCCAGCAGACTACAACCAGGTGCTGATACGCAGTATTTT